Following are 32 T cell receptor beta chains from one sample sequenced in a study of regulatory T cells in long-lasting Graves disease. Time point here: newly diagnosed GD, antithyroid drugs for less than 3 months. Isolated PBMC RNA provided the starting material for the TCR library. With iRepertoire HTBI primers and Arm-PCR of CDR3 regions, TCR beta libraries were built. One entry per CDR3 protein results from TCRdb running MiXCR on the multiplex PCR reads. The sample holds 350,000 to 400,000 distinct CDR3 sequences; around a sixth are singletons and the top ten take 20% to 25%. This material consisted of peripheral blood mononuclear cells (PBMCs), taken at new diagnosis, from a patient treated with antithyroid drugs. The receptor set was obtained from a female donor with Graves disease.

In this sample, this clonotype turned up many times. The V and J genes are TRBV7-2 and TRBJ1-1; D is undetermined. V was pared by 4 bases and J by 1 base, with 16 bases between. In germline, CDR1 is SGHTA, CDR2 FQGNSA. This CDR3 spans 16 amino acids. CDR3 in amino acids: CASSSRAAETNTEAFF. The CDR3 DNA reads TGTGCCAGCAGCTCGAGGGCGGCAGAGACGAACACTGAAGCTTTCTTT.

The gene calls are TRBV14 and TRBJ1-2; 8 positions agree with TRBD1. The V segment lost 4 bases and the J segment 0 bases; nucleotides outside the gene matches: 10. This CDR3 has 17 amino acids. CDR1 is SGHDN and CDR2 is FVKESK in the germline V gene. CDR3 sequence: CASSPLPRTGSNYGYTF. In DNA, the CDR3 is TGTGCCAGCAGCCCCCTGCCTCGGACAGGGTCTAACTATGGCTACACCTTC. Supplemented by reference TRBV14 and TRBJ1-2, the full variable domain reads EAGVTQFPSHSVIEKGQTVTLRCDPISGHDNLYWYRRVMGKEIKFLLHFVKESKQDESGMPNNRFLAERTGGTYSTLKVQPAELEDSGVYFCASSPLPRTGSNYGYTFGSGTRLTVV.

This chain connects TRBV7-2 to TRBJ2-3; D may be TRBD2 (6 bases). The CDR3 runs 15 residues. Looked up from germline, CDR1 is SGHTA and CDR2 is FQGNSA. The germline V and J ends were trimmed by 5 bases and 4 bases, with 16 bases remaining between them. The CDR3 DNA is TGTGCCAGCAGCCCCGGGACTCCTCCCCCAGATACGCAGTATTTT. It translates to CASSPGTPPPDTQYF.

This clonotype was seen many times. The gene calls are TRBV11-2 and TRBJ2-3; 13 bases align to TRBD2. Germline V gives CDR1 SGHAT, CDR2 FQNNGV. This CDR3 spans 17 amino acids. V gave up 5 bases and J gave up 5 bases; unmatched junction bases: 10. The CDR3 DNA is TGTGCCAGCAGCGCGACGACTAGCGGGGGGTTTAGAGATACGCAGTATTTT. Translation: CASSATTSGGFRDTQYF.

At least ten counts were recorded for this clonotype. The V gene is TRBV28, the J gene TRBJ2-7; D unresolved. The CDR3 consists of 13 residues. CDR1 and CDR2 (germline): MDHEN, SYDVKM. The ends were cut back, 6 bases at V and 0 bases at J, with 9 bases in the middle. CDR3 region: CASRKQNSYEQYF. CDR3 in DNA: TGTGCCAGCAGAAAACAGAACTCCTACGAGCAGTACTTC. The whole variable domain, remainder taken from reference TRBV28 and TRBJ2-7, is DVKVTQSSRYLVKRTGEKVFLECVQDMDHENMFWYRQDPGLGLRLIYFSYDVKMKEKGDIPEGYSVSREKKERFSLILESASTNQTSMYLCASRKQNSYEQYFGPGTRLTVT.

The chain has TRBV5-6 and TRBJ2-6; perhaps TRBD1 as D (6 bases). The germline gives CDR1 SGHDT, CDR2 YYEEEE. This CDR3 is 15 amino acids long. V gave up 4 bases and J gave up 4 bases, with 12 bases separating them. Here the CDR3 reads CASSRDISGANVLTF. CDR3 coding DNA: TGTGCCAGCAGCCGGGACATCTCGGGGGCCAACGTCCTGACTTTC.

The sample holds many counts of this clonotype. The chain combines TRBV12-3 or TRBV12-4 with TRBJ2-4, with D perhaps being TRBD1 or TRBD2 (5 bases each). The CDR3 sequence is 16 residues long. V dropped 6 bases and J dropped 6 bases, with 21 bases sitting between them. CDR3 in DNA: TGTGCCAGCAGCAAGTACCGGGACCGAGAATCAAACATTCAGTACTTC. As protein: CASSKYRDRESNIQYF.

This clonotype has only a few counts. The rearrangement joins TRBV5-8 to TRBJ2-1, with D unclear. The germline V gene has CDR1 SGHTS and CDR2 YDEGEE. V was shortened by 5 bases and J by 5 bases, with 14 bases between the two germline ends. The CDR3 runs 14 residues. In DNA form, the CDR3 reads TGTGCCAGCAGTTGGCGCATGAAAAACAATGAGCAGTTCTTC. The encoded protein is CASSWRMKNNEQFF.

This clonotype was observed a few times. V usage is TRBV10-1 and J usage is TRBJ1-1; the D is unclear. Germline CDR1 WNHNN, CDR2 SYGVQD (reference sequence). V was pared by 0 bases and J by 6 bases, with 8 bases between. There are 13 residues in the CDR3. Written as DNA, the CDR3 is TGCGCCAGCAGTGAGTCTAGTATGGCTGAAGCTTTCTTT. Translating gives CASSESSMAEAFF.

This clonotype was seen at least ten times. The gene calls are TRBV5-1 and TRBJ1-1; tentatively, D is TRBD1 (6 bases). The germline gives CDR1 SGHRS, CDR2 YFSETQ. The CDR3 runs 14 residues. Trimming pared 4 bases from V and 1 base from J, leaving 11 bases between. The CDR3 coding sequence is TGCGCCAGCAGCGTGACAGGAGAGAACACTGAAGCTTTCTTT. Translation: CASSVTGENTEAFF.

Remarks on this clonotype: A much larger clone differs from this one at a single base, so this may be a read error. This chain connects TRBV6-2 or TRBV6-3 to TRBJ1-4, with 7 bases that match TRBD1. This CDR3 is built from 13 residues. The germline gives CDR1 MNHEY, CDR2 SVGEGT. The CDR3 loop reads CASSGRQGEKLLF. The CDR3 DNA reads as TGTGCCAGCAGTGGCCGACAGGGAGAAAAACTGCTTTTT.

This clonotype was recorded at least ten times. This chain links TRBV5-1 with TRBJ1-1; perhaps TRBD1 as D (5 bases). Germline CDR1 is SGHRS and CDR2 is YFSETQ. Trimming removed 4 bases from V and 1 base from J, with 17 bases in between. This CDR3 is built from 16 residues. Here the CDR3 reads CASSQNSGTPNTEAFF. The CDR3 DNA is TGCGCCAGCAGCCAGAATTCCGGGACCCCGAACACTGAAGCTTTCTTT.

Ten or more counts support this clonotype. The chain joins TRBV3-1 to TRBJ2-5; TRBD2 agrees at 7 bases. J was trimmed by 5 bases and V by 3 bases; bases with no gene match: 6. CDR1 is LGHDT, CDR2 YNNKEL, per germline (reference sequence). The CDR3 length is 14 residues. CDR3 sequence (DNA): TGTGCCAGCAGCCAGAAACTAGCGTTGGAGACCCAGTACTTC. This codes for CASSQKLALETQYF.

In its sample, this clonotype was seen many times. The CDR3 sequence: CSARDGTSGEQFF. The DNA for the CDR3 is TGCAGTGCTCGCGACGGGACTAGCGGGGAGCAGTTCTTC. The chain uses TRBV20-1 and TRBJ2-1, with 12 bases that match TRBD2. Looked up from germline, CDR1 is DFQATT and CDR2 is SNEGSKA (reference sequence). This CDR3 is 13 amino acids long. The trim removed 5 bases at V and 10 bases at J, leaving 6 bases unmatched.

This clonotype showed up many times. J is TRBJ1-3 and V is TRBV3-1; 10 bases match TRBD1. This CDR3 is 14 amino acids long. V shed 5 bases and J 2 bases; nucleotides not matched to a gene: 0. Germline loops: CDR1 LGHDT, CDR2 YNNKEL (reference sequence). The chain's CDR3 is CASSGQGAGNTIYF. The CDR3 region has the DNA TGTGCCAGCAGCGGACAGGGGGCTGGAAACACCATATATTTT. The entire variable domain, with the rest obtained from reference TRBV3-1 and TRBJ1-3, is as follows: DTAVSQTPKYLVTQMGNDKSIKCEQNLGHDTMYWYKQDSKKFLKIMFSYNNKELIINETVPNRFSPKSPDKAHLNLHINSLELGDSAVYFCASSGQGAGNTIYFGEGSWLTVV.

This clonotype was seen a few times. The chain employs TRBV7-9 and TRBJ2-3; TRBD1 or TRBD2 may be the D gene (5 bases each). The CDR3 length is 14 residues. Trimming took 3 bases from V and 5 from J, leaving 12 bases between them. Germline-derived CDR1 and CDR2 are SEHNR and FQNEAQ (reference sequence). The CDR3 here is CASSFVGAGDTQYF. DNA of the CDR3: TGTGCCAGCAGCTTCGTCGGGGCCGGAGATACGCAGTATTTT.

For the CDR3, the DNA is TGCGCCAGCAGTTCCTCCACCGGATTGAACACTGAAGCTTTCTTT. Translated: CASSSSTGLNTEAFF. The gene calls are TRBV5-1 and TRBJ1-1, with D hard to call. Trimming left V 5 bases short and J 0 bases short, with 14 bases between. Germline lookup yields CDR1 SGHRS and CDR2 YFSETQ. The CDR3 consists of 15 residues.

This chain uses TRBV6-9 with TRBJ1-1; D possibly corresponds to TRBD1 (5 bases). The CDR3 loop spans 15 amino acids. CDR1 MNHGY and CDR2 SVAAGI come from the germline V gene. Trimming removed 3 bases from V and 5 bases from J, with 16 bases in between. CDR3 bases: TGTGCCAGCAGTTACGAACGGGGCCTGAGGACTGAAGCTTTCTTT. This sequence encodes CASSYERGLRTEAFF.

The chain carries TRBV30 and TRBJ2-1; possibly TRBD2 for D (6 bases). The germline CDR1 and CDR2 sequences are GTSNPN and SVGIG (reference sequence). V lost 4 bases and J lost 8, with 15 bases in between. The length of the CDR3 is 13 residues. CDR3 region: CAWTAGGLYEQFF. The CDR3 DNA is TGTGCCTGGACCGCCGGGGGACTCTATGAGCAGTTCTTC.

This clonotype occurred many times. The rearrangement uses TRBV15 and TRBJ1-5, with D maybe TRBD1 (5 bases). The germline CDR1 and CDR2 sequences are LNHNV and YYDKDF (reference sequence). The CDR3 is 20 amino acids. Between the trimmed V and J ends, which lost 2 bases and 2 bases, there was a span of 25 bases. The CDR3 nucleotides are TGTGCCACCAGCAGACCTACCGGGTTCGGGGGGAGGGAAGGCAATCAGCCCCAGCATTTT. Protein: CATSRPTGFGGREGNQPQHF.

The gene calls are TRBV6-2 or TRBV6-3 and TRBJ2-1, with D maybe TRBD2 (5 bases). In germline, CDR1 is MNHEY, CDR2 SVGEGT. The V end was cut by 0 bases, the J end by 7 bases, with 16 bases between. This CDR3 has 16 amino acids. The CDR3 DNA reads TGTGCCAGCAGTTACTCTTCGGGATTATCCAGGAATGAGCAGTTCTTC. Protein: CASSYSSGLSRNEQFF.

This clonotype was seen many times. The gene calls are TRBV7-9 and TRBJ1-6; 7 bases are shared with TRBD1. CDR1 is SEHNR and CDR2 is FQNEAQ in the germline V gene (reference sequence). This CDR3 is built from 16 residues. V lost 4 bases and J lost 0; bases outside the gene matches: 3. CDR3 sequence: CASSSNRGSYNSPLHF. In DNA form, the CDR3 reads TGTGCCAGCAGCTCGAACAGGGGCTCCTATAATTCACCCCTCCACTTT.

V gene TRBV20-1 combines with J gene TRBJ2-1; 11 positions match TRBD2. The CDR3 contains 16 residues. With V trimmed by 0 bases and J by 7 bases, 8 bases remained unmatched. The V gene's germline CDR1 is DFQATT and CDR2 SNEGSKA (reference sequence). CDR3 in DNA: TGCAGTGCTAGAGAGGCTAGCGGGGGGATTAGTAATGAGCAGTTCTTC. Translated: CSAREASGGISNEQFF.

The J gene is TRBJ2-4, the V gene TRBV6-1; D remains ambiguous. The V gene lost 10 bases and the J gene lost 1 base, with 20 bases spanning the gap. This CDR3 comprises 16 residues. Germline V gene data show CDR1 as MNHNS and CDR2 as SASEGT. CDR3: CAISGWRRPAKNIQYF. For the CDR3, the DNA is TGTGCCATCTCTGGGTGGCGGCGACCGGCCAAAAACATTCAGTACTTC.

The rearrangement links TRBV7-2 to TRBJ2-3; 16 nucleotides line up with TRBD2. The tail of the sequence fits TRBJ2-5 better, so the J call may be wrong. The CDR3 spans 19 residues. CDR1 is SGHTA and CDR2 is FQGNSA in the germline V gene. The CDR3 DNA reads TGTGCCAGCAGCTTAGTCAGGAGGTGGGGGACTAGCGGGAGGGCTAACCAGTACTTC. Amino acids: CASSLVRRWGTSGRANQYF.

This clonotype came up many times. The V and J genes are TRBV5-4 and TRBJ1-2, with a tentative D call TRBD1 (6 bases). Trimming stripped 2 bases from V and 2 bases from J, with 10 bases between. CDR1 and CDR2 (germline): SGHNT, YYREEE (reference sequence). CDR3 length: 14 amino acids. As DNA, the CDR3 is TGTGCCAGCAGCTTCGTTCAGGGGAACTATGGCTACACCTTC. This translates into CASSFVQGNYGYTF.

This clonotype was observed many times. This chain connects TRBV5-4 to TRBJ2-3; D not certain. The CDR3 is 12 amino acids. The germline V and J ends were trimmed by 3 bases and 3 bases, with 5 bases remaining between them. CDR1 is SGHNT, CDR2 YYREEE, per germline (reference sequence). CDR3 sequence (DNA): TGTGCCAGCAGCTCAAAAACAGATACGCAGTATTTT. This codes for CASSSKTDTQYF. Full variable domain (remainder filled in from reference TRBV5-4 and TRBJ2-3): ETGVTQSPTHLIKTRGQQVTLRCSSQSGHNTVSWYQQALGQGPQFIFQYYREEENGRGNFPPRFSGLQFPNYSSELNVNALELDDSALYLCASSSKTDTQYFGPGTRLTVL.

This clonotype was recorded many times. The chain employs TRBV12-3 or TRBV12-4 and TRBJ2-7, with TRBD1 matching 8 bases. The CDR3 has 13 residues. The trim removed 3 bases at V and 6 bases at J, leaving 4 bases unmatched. CDR3 nucleotide sequence: TGTGCCAGCAGTTTGACAGGGGAGGCCGAGCAGTACTTC. Translating it yields CASSLTGEAEQYF.

This clonotype came up many times. V and J are TRBV7-2 and TRBJ2-1; 11 nucleotides match TRBD2. The CDR3 is 15 residues long. Germline assignment: CDR1 SGHTA and CDR2 FQGNSA. V lost 3 bases and J lost 8; bases outside the gene matches: 6. The CDR3 nucleotides read TGTGCCAGCAGCTTTACGACTAGCGGGACCTATGAGCAGTTCTTC. It is translated as CASSFTTSGTYEQFF.

For this clonotype: This likely traces to a read error, being one base from a far larger clone. The chain employs TRBV6-4 and TRBJ1-1, with unresolved D. Trimming left V 5 bases short and J 4 bases short, with 14 bases between. Germline values: CDR1 MRHNA, CDR2 SNTAGT. The CDR3 spans 14 residues. The CDR3 sequence is CASSSEGAITEAFF. CDR3 bases: TGTGCCAGCAGTTCAGAGGGCGCGATCACTGAAGCTTTCTTT.

This clonotype has more than one count but fewer than ten. The genes are TRBV7-3 and TRBJ1-1, with D perhaps TRBD1 (5 bases). The CDR3 covers 14 residues. The V gene's germline CDR1 is SGHTA and CDR2 FQGTGA. With 5 bases removed from V and 6 bases from J, the gap between germline ends came to 16 bases. The CDR3 sequence is CASSPRTGAPEAFF. As DNA, the CDR3 is TGTGCCAGCAGCCCCCGGACCGGGGCCCCTGAAGCTTTCTTT.

The table lists this clonotype with many counts. The CDR3 is CASSIAGTDTQYF. CDR3 nucleotide sequence: TGTGCCAGTAGTATTGCAGGGACGGATACGCAGTATTTT. The chain has TRBV19 and TRBJ2-3; either TRBD1 or TRBD2 may supply D (5 bases each). The germline V gene has CDR1 LNHDA and CDR2 SQIVND (reference sequence). The CDR3 has 13 residues. V lost 3 bases to trimming and J lost 6 bases, with 10 bases between them. Together with reference TRBV19 and TRBJ2-3, the CDR3 gives the full variable domain: DGGITQSPKYLFRKEGQNVTLSCEQNLNHDAMYWYRQDPGQGLRLIYYSQIVNDFQKGDIAEGYSVSREKKESFPLTVTSAQKNPTAFYLCASSIAGTDTQYFGPGTRLTVL.